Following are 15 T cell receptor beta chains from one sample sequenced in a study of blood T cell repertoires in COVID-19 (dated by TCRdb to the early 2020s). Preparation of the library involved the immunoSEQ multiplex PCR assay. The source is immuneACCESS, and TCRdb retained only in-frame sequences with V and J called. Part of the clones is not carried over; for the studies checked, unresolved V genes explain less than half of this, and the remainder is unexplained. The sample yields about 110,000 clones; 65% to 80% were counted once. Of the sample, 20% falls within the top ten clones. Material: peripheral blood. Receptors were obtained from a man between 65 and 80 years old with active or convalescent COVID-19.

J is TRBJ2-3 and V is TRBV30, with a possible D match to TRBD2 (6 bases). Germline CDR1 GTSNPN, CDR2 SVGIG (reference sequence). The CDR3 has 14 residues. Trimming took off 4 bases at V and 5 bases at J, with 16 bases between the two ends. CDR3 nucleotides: TGTGCCTGGACCCTAGGGGCGGGAAGAGATACGCAGTATTTT. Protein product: CAWTLGAGRDTQYF.

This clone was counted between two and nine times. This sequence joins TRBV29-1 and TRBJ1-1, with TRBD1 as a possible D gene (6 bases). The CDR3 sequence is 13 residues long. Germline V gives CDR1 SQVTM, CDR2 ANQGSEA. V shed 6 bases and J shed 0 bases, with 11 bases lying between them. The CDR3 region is CSVLGQLNTEAFF. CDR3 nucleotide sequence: TGCAGCGTCCTTGGACAGTTGAACACTGAAGCTTTCTTT.

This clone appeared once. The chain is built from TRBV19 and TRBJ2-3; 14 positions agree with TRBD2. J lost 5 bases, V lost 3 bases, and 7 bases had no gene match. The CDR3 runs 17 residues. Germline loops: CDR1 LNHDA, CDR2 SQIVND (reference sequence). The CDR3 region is CASSMGLAGVGIDTQYF. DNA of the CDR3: TGTGCCAGTAGTATGGGACTAGCGGGAGTCGGTATAGATACGCAGTATTTT.

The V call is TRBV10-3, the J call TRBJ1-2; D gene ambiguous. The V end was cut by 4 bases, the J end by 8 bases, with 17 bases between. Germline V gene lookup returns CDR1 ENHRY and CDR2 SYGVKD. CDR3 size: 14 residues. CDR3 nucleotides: TGTGCCATCAGTGCCGAGAGGGTCGGGGAAGGCTACACCTTC. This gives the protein CAISAERVGEGYTF.

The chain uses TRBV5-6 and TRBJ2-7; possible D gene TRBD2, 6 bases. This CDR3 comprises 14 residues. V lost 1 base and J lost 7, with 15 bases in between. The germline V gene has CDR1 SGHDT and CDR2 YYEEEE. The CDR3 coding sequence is TGTGCCAGCAGCTTGACGGGAACCCGGGGGGAGCAGTACTTC. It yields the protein CASSLTGTRGEQYF.

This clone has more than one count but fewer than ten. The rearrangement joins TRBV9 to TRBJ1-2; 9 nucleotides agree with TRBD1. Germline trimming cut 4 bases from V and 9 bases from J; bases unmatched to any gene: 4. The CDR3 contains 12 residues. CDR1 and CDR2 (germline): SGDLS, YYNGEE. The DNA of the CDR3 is TGTGCCAGCAGCCTGGACAGGGGCCGCTACACCTTC. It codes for CASSLDRGRYTF.

The CDR3 coding sequence is TGTGCCAGCAGTCGGGACAGGGATAGGTCTGAAGCTTTCTTT. It translates to CASSRDRDRSEAFF. The chain links TRBV6-5 to TRBJ1-1, with TRBD1 matching over 9 bases. Germline V CDR1 and CDR2: MNHEY, SVGAGI. The trim removed 5 bases at V and 6 bases at J, leaving 7 bases unmatched. The CDR3 is 14 amino acids.

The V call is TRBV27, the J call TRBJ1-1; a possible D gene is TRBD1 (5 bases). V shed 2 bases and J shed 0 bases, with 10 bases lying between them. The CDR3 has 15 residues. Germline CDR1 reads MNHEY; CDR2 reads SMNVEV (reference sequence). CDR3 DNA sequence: TGTGCCAGCAGTTTAGCAGGGAAGATGAACACTGAAGCTTTCTTT. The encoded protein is CASSLAGKMNTEAFF.

In DNA form, the CDR3 reads TGTGCCAGCAGTGGAGGAGGAAGTAACTATGGCTACACCTTC. Its protein product is CASSGGGSNYGYTF. The V and J genes are TRBV2 and TRBJ1-2, with unresolved D. From germline, CDR1 is SNHLY and CDR2 FYNNEI. The CDR3 sequence is 14 residues long. With 4 bases removed from V and 1 base from J, the gap between germline ends came to 10 bases.

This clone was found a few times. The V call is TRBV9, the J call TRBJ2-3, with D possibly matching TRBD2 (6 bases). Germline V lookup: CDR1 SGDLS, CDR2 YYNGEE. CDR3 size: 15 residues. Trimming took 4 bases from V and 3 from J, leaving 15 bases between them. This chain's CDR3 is CASSLTDGGTDTQYF. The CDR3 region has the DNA TGTGCCAGCAGCTTGACGGACGGAGGGACAGATACGCAGTATTTT.

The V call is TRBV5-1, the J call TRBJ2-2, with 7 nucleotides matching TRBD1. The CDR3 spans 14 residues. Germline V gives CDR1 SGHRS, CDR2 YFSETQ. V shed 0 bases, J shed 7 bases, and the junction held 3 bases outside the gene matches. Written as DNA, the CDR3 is TGCGCCAGCAGCTTGGACAGGGGAGACGGGGAGCTGTTTTTT. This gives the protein CASSLDRGDGELFF. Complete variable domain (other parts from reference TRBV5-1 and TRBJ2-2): KAGVTQTPRYLIKTRGQQVTLSCSPISGHRSVSWYQQTPGQGLQFLFEYFSETQRNKGNFPGRFSGRQFSNSRSEMNVSTLELGDSALYLCASSLDRGDGELFFGEGSRLTVL.

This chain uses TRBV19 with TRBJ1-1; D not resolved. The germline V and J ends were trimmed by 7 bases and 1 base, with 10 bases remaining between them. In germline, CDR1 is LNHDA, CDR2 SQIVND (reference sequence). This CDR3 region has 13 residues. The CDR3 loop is CASTLATNTEAFF. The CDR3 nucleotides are TGTGCCAGTACCTTGGCCACGAACACTGAAGCTTTCTTT.

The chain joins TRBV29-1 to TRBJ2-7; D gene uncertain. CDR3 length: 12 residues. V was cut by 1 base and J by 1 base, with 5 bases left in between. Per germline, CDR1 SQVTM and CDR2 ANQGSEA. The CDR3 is CSVEGQSYEQYF. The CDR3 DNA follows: TGCAGCGTTGAAGGGCAGTCCTACGAGCAGTACTTC.

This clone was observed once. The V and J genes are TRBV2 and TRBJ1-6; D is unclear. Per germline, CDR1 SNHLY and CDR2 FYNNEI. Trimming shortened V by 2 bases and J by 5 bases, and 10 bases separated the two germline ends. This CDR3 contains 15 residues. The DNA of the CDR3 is TGTGCCAGCAGTGAATCGGGTCTCCATAATTCACCCCTCCACTTT. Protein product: CASSESGLHNSPLHF.

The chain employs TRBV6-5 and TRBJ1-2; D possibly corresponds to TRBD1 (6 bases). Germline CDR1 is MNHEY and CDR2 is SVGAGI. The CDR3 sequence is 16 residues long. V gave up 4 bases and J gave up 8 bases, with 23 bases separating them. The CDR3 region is CASSFLSITGSQGYTF. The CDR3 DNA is TGTGCCAGCAGTTTCCTCTCAATTACAGGGTCTCAAGGCTACACCTTC.